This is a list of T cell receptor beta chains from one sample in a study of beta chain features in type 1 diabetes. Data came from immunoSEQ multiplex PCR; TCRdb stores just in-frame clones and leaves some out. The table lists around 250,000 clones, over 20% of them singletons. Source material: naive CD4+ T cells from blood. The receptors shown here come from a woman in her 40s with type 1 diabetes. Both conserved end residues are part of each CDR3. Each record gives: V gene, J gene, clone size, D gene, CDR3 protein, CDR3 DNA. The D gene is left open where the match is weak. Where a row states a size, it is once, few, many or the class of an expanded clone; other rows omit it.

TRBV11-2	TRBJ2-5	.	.	CASSPIPGGPQETQYF	TGTGCCAGCAGCCCGATCCCCGGGGGGCCCCAAGAGACCCAGTACTTC
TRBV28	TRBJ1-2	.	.	CASSRLNYGYTF	TGTGCCAGCAGCCGCCTAAACTATGGCTACACCTTC
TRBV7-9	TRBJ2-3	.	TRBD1	CAASGTVSTDTQYF	TGTGCCGCCTCCGGGACAGTGAGCACAGATACGCAGTATTTT
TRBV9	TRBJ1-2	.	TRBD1	CASSVDGQDYGYTF	TGTGCCAGCAGCGTAGACGGACAGGACTATGGCTACACCTTC
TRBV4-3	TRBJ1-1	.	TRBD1	CASSQDHRGTEAFF	TGCGCCAGCAGCCAAGATCACAGGGGCACTGAAGCTTTCTTT
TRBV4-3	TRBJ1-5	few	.	CASSQEGRGNQPQHF	TGCGCCAGCAGCCAAGAAGGAAGGGGAAATCAGCCCCAGCATTTT
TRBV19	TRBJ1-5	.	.	CASSIAPTANQPQHF	TGTGCCAGTAGTATAGCCCCGACAGCGAATCAGCCCCAGCATTTT
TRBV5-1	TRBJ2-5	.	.	CASSFTGSALQETQYF	TGCGCCAGCAGCTTCACAGGGAGTGCCCTTCAAGAGACCCAGTACTTC
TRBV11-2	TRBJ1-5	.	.	CASSLDLGAAEHF	TGTGCCAGCAGCTTAGATCTAGGGGCTGCAGAGCATTTT
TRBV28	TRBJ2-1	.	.	CASSLGDTEPGYEQFF	TGTGCCAGCAGTTTGGGGGACACAGAGCCAGGCTATGAGCAGTTCTTC
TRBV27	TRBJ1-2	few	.	CASSSGGGNYGYTF	TGTGCCAGCAGTTCCGGGGGAGGGAACTATGGCTACACCTTC
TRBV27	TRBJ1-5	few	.	CASSYRVGNQPQHF	TGTGCCAGCAGTTACAGGGTGGGCAATCAGCCCCAGCATTTT
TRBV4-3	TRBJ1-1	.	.	CASSLRGGNEAFF	TGCGCCAGCAGCCTCCGGGGAGGCAATGAAGCTTTCTTT
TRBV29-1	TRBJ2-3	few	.	CSVLGQPTDTQYF	TGCAGCGTTCTAGGACAGCCTACAGATACGCAGTATTTT
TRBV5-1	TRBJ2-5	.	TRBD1	CASSFEGAETQYF	TGCGCCAGCAGCTTTGAGGGGGCCGAGACCCAGTACTTC
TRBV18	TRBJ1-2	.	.	CASSPPTLAGDTGYTF	TGTGCCAGCTCACCTCCGACCCTGGCAGGCGATACTGGCTACACCTTC
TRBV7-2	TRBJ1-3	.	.	CASSLGLSGNTIYF	TGTGCCAGCAGCTTAGGACTCTCTGGAAACACCATATATTTT
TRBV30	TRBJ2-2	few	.	CAWSGQFTGELFF	TGTGCCTGGAGTGGACAGTTCACCGGGGAGCTGTTTTTT
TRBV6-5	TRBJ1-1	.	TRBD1	CASSYDRDHTEAFF	TGTGCCAGCAGTTATGACAGGGACCACACTGAAGCTTTCTTT
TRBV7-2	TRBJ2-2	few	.	CASSLRTGELFF	TGTGCCAGCAGCCTTCGGACCGGGGAGCTGTTTTTT
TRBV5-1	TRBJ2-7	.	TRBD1	CASSPAGTGLYEQYF	TGCGCCAGCAGCCCTGCGGGGACAGGGCTATACGAGCAGTACTTC
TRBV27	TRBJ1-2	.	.	CASSFRATYGYTF	TGTGCCAGCAGTTTCAGGGCTACCTATGGCTACACCTTC
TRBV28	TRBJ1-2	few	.	CASSFQGAPYGYTF	TGTGCCAGCAGTTTCCAGGGCGCCCCGTATGGCTACACCTTC
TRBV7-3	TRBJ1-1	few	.	CASSSRMNTEAFF	TGTGCCAGCAGCTCGCGAATGAACACTGAAGCTTTCTTT
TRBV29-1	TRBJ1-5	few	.	CSVGAHNQPQHF	TGCAGCGTGGGGGCCCACAATCAGCCCCAGCATTTT
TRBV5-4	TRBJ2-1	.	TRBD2	CASSIGGGEGYNEQFF	TGTGCCAGCAGCATTGGAGGTGGGGAGGGCTACAATGAGCAGTTCTTC
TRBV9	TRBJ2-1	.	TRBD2	CASSPSSGSVNEQFF	TGTGCCAGCAGCCCTTCGAGCGGGAGCGTAAATGAGCAGTTCTTC
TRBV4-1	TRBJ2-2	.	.	CASSPTRQGGGTGELFF	TGCGCCAGCAGCCCCACCCGCCAGGGAGGAGGCACCGGGGAGCTGTTTTTT
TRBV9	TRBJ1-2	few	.	CASRGTGNYGYTF	TGTGCCAGCAGGGGTACAGGGAACTATGGCTACACCTTC
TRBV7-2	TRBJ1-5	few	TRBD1	CASDRGRYSNQPQHF	TGTGCCAGCGACAGGGGGAGATATAGCAATCAGCCCCAGCATTTT
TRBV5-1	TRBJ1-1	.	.	CASSAPEGNTEAFF	TGCGCCAGCAGCGCCCCGGAGGGGAACACTGAAGCTTTCTTT
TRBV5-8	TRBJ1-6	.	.	CASSLDPQVGNSPLHF	TGTGCCAGCAGCTTGGATCCCCAGGTTGGCAATTCACCCCTCCACTTT
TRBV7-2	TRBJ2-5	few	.	CASSPGTIRQETQYF	TGTGCCAGCAGCCCCGGGACAATTCGACAAGAGACCCAGTACTTC
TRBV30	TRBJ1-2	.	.	CALSLAGGYTF	TGTGCCCTATCTTTGGCGGGAGGCTACACCTTC
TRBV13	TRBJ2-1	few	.	CASSPFDRDNEQFF	TGTGCCAGCAGCCCTTTCGACAGAGACAATGAGCAGTTCTTC
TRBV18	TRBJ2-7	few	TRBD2	CASSPRREYEQYF	TGTGCCAGCTCACCGCGGCGGGAGTACGAGCAGTACTTC
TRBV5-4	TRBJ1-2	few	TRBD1	CASIKQGGGNYGYTF	TGTGCCAGCATCAAACAGGGGGGAGGGAACTATGGCTACACCTTC
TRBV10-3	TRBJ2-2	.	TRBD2	CAHRGEEVGELFF	TGTGCCCACCGGGGGGAGGAGGTCGGGGAGCTGTTTTTT
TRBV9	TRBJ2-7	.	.	CASSVGGGVKYEQYF	TGTGCCAGCAGCGTAGGAGGAGGGGTTAAGTACGAGCAGTACTTC
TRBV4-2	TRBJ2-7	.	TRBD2	CASSQDADDAAGGSYEQYF	TGTGCCAGCAGCCAAGACGCCGATGACGCGGCGGGGGGTTCCTACGAGCAGTACTTC
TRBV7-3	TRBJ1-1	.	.	CASSFQENTEAFF	TGTGCCAGCAGCTTTCAGGAGAACACTGAAGCTTTCTTT
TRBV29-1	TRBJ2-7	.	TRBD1	CSVEGRGQGEQYF	TGCAGCGTTGAAGGCAGGGGGCAGGGCGAGCAGTACTTC
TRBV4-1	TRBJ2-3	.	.	CASSQREGLTMDTQYF	TGCGCCAGCAGCCAAAGGGAAGGACTGACGATGGATACGCAGTATTTT
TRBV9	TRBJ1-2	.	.	CASSKQTRGYTF	TGTGCCAGCAGCAAACAGACCAGGGGCTACACCTTC
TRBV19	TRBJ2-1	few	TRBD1	CASSILQGTYNEQFF	TGTGCCAGTAGTATCCTACAGGGGACGTACAATGAGCAGTTCTTC
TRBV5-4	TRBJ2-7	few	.	CASSSGPEIGKYF	TGTGCCAGCAGCTCTGGACCCGAGATCGGGAAGTACTTC
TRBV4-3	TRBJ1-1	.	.	CASSQDRRDEAFF	TGCGCCAGCAGCCAAGATCGACGGGATGAAGCTTTCTTT
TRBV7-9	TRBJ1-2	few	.	CASSASYGYTF	TGTGCCAGCAGCGCCAGCTATGGCTACACCTTC
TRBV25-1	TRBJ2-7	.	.	CASSTQATSYEQYF	TGTGCCAGCAGTACACAGGCTACCTCCTACGAGCAGTACTTC
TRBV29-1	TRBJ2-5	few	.	CSVSQGWGETQYF	TGCAGCGTTTCCCAGGGGTGGGGCGAGACCCAGTACTTC
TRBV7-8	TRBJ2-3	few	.	CASSSQGLSTDTQYF	TGTGCCAGCAGCTCCCAGGGTCTTAGCACAGATACGCAGTATTTT
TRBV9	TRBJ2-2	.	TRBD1	CASSVFTGGLAGELFF	TGTGCCAGCAGCGTATTTACAGGGGGATTGGCCGGGGAGCTGTTTTTT
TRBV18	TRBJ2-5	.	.	CASSTQETQYF	TGTGCCAGCTCAACACAAGAGACCCAGTACTTC
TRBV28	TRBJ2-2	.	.	CASSLPGITGELFF	TGTGCCAGCAGTTTACCAGGGATCACCGGGGAGCTGTTTTTT
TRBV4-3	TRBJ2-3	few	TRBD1	CASSQDLRQGSTDTQYF	TGCGCCAGCAGCCAAGATCTCCGACAGGGCAGCACAGATACGCAGTATTTT
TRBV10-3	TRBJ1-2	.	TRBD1	CAISGQGDYGYTF	TGTGCCATCAGTGGGCAGGGGGACTATGGCTACACCTTC
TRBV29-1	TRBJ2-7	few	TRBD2	CSVGPREGRHEQYF	TGCAGCGTCGGTCCCAGGGAGGGGCGGCACGAGCAGTACTTC
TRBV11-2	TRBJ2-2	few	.	CASSLAHYSNTGELFF	TGTGCCAGCAGCTTAGCACACTATTCGAACACCGGGGAGCTGTTTTTT
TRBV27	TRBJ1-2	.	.	CATADNSSPYGYTF	TGTGCTACCGCAGACAACTCAAGCCCCTATGGCTACACCTTC
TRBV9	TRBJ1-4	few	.	CASSVATETANEKLFF	TGTGCCAGCAGCGTAGCTACGGAGACGGCTAATGAAAAACTGTTTTTT